Following are 9 T cell receptor beta chains from one sample sequenced in a study of neoadjuvant nivolumab and ipilimumab in lung cancer (dated by TCRdb to the early 2020s). Libraries were constructed by the immunoSEQ multiplex PCR assay. This is the immuneACCESS table as TCRdb keeps it, with only in-frame sequences that have V and J called. A part of the clones is gone; compared with another copy, unresolved V genes explain less than half, and the rest is unexplained. The sample includes around 7,500 clones, with around 76% observed a single time. Jointly, the top ten make up 3.5% to 4.5% of the sample. In light of the paper, this sample's time point label describes: at surgical resection after neoadjuvant nivolumab +/- ipilimumab. The input for sequencing was tumor tissue, taken after neoadjuvant nivolumab, alone or with ipilimumab, at or shortly before surgery. All receptors come from an adult with non-small cell lung cancer.

The chain recombines TRBV18 with TRBJ2-1; D possibly corresponds to TRBD2 (5 bases). V lost 3 bases and J lost 7, with 10 bases in between. The germline V gene encodes CDR1 KGHSH and CDR2 LQKENI. CDR3 length: 13 residues. The CDR3 sequence: CASSPFSANEQFF. As DNA, the CDR3 is TGTGCCAGCTCACCCTTTAGCGCGAATGAGCAGTTCTTC. The whole variable domain, remainder taken from reference TRBV18 and TRBJ2-1, is NAGVMQNPRHLVRRRGQEARLRCSPMKGHSHVYWYRQLPEEGLKFMVYLQKENIIDESGMPKERFSAEFPKEGPSILRIQQVVRGDSAAYFCASSPFSANEQFFGPGTRLTVL.

The genes are TRBV7-2 and TRBJ2-7; 13 positions agree with TRBD2. The CDR3 contains 14 residues. The V gene's germline CDR1 is SGHTA and CDR2 FQGNSA. Losses at the gene ends were 4 bases for V and 3 bases for J; bases not matched to a gene: 0. The chain's CDR3 is CASSWTSGSYEQYF. In DNA, the CDR3 is TGTGCCAGCAGCTGGACTAGCGGGAGCTACGAGCAGTACTTC. The variable domain in full, completed from reference TRBV7-2 and TRBJ2-7, reads GAGVSQSPSNKVTEKGKDVELRCDPISGHTALYWYRQSLGQGLEFLIYFQGNSAPDKSGLPSDRFSAERTGGSVSTLTIQRTQQEDSAVYLCASSWTSGSYEQYFGPGTRLTVT.

The chain carries TRBV6-1 and TRBJ2-1; 8 positions agree with TRBD2. The CDR3 sequence is 13 residues long. Trimming removed 0 bases from V and 10 bases from J; junction bases left unmatched: 2. CDR1 MNHNS and CDR2 SASEGT come from the germline V gene. The CDR3 reads CASSEAAGGEQFF. For the CDR3, the DNA is TGTGCCAGCAGTGAAGCGGCGGGAGGAGAGCAGTTCTTC.

This chain joins TRBV4-1 and TRBJ2-1, with a weak D call TRBD2 (6 bases). Deletions cut 0 bases from V and 4 bases from J, with 13 bases between. The CDR3 extends over 16 amino acids. The germline gives CDR1 MGHRA, CDR2 YSYEKL. The CDR3 loop reads CASSQERGRGYNEQFF. Written as DNA, the CDR3 is TGCGCCAGCAGCCAAGAGCGCGGGCGGGGTTACAATGAGCAGTTCTTC.

This clone was observed a handful of times. The genes are TRBV5-6 and TRBJ2-3; 7 nucleotides align to TRBD2. Unmatched junction bases numbered 10, after V lost 4 bases and J lost 2 bases. Germline V gene data show CDR1 as SGHDT and CDR2 as YYEEEE. The CDR3 is 16 amino acids. The CDR3 loop is CASSEVSGIYTDTQYF. CDR3 DNA sequence: TGTGCCAGCAGCGAGGTCAGCGGGATCTACACAGATACGCAGTATTTT.

The chain's CDR3 is CASPGRGENTEAFF. The CDR3 DNA follows: TGTGCCAGCCCCGGGAGGGGGGAGAACACTGAAGCTTTCTTT. The chain employs TRBV6-4 and TRBJ1-1, with a possible D match to TRBD1 (6 bases). V was clipped by 8 bases and J by 1 base, with 14 bases between them. Germline V gene lookup returns CDR1 MRHNA and CDR2 SNTAGT. This CDR3 has 14 residues.

The V call is TRBV5-6, the J call TRBJ2-7; 10 nucleotides agree with TRBD2. CDR1 is SGHDT and CDR2 is YYEEEE in the germline V gene. V lost 3 bases, J lost 5 bases, and 14 bases stayed unmatched. The CDR3 is 17 residues long. The CDR3 region is CASSWGGGLAGVDEQYF. The CDR3 region has the DNA TGTGCCAGCAGCTGGGGAGGTGGGCTAGCGGGAGTGGACGAGCAGTACTTC.

This clone was detected a few times. This CDR3 is also generated by other DNA sequences in the sample. The chain joins TRBV10-2 to TRBJ1-3, with TRBD1 identical over 9 bases. Germline V gives CDR1 WSHSY, CDR2 SAAADI. The junction had 1 base not matched to a gene; V was cut back by 6 bases and J by 7 bases. CDR3 length equals 12 residues. The CDR3 loop reads CASSGQGNTIYF. As DNA, the CDR3 is TGCGCCAGCAGCGGACAGGGGAACACCATATATTTT.

This chain links TRBV5-1 with TRBJ2-1, with 9 positions matching TRBD2. The CDR3 has 14 residues. V trimming: 2 bases; J trimming: 9 bases; junction bases outside the gene matches: 6. CDR1 and CDR2 from the germline V gene are SGHRS and YFSETQ. CDR3 loop: CASSFVAGELEQFF. In DNA form, the CDR3 reads TGCGCCAGCAGCTTTGTAGCGGGAGAACTTGAGCAGTTCTTC.